This T cell receptor (beta chain) derives from a study of blood T cell repertoires in COVID-19. At the level of the study: Sites across the United States, Italy and Spain contributed samples from acute and convalescent COVID-19. PBMCs, B-cell-depleted T cells, or T cells were the source of the cDNA or gDNA that made up the material.

Sequenced by immunoSEQ multiplex PCR; TCRdb stores in-frame clones only, minus some. This repertoire shows about 120,000 clones, 90% found once; its top ten account for 3.8%. Germline V gene data show CDR1 as SGHDT and CDR2 as YYEEEE. Trimming removed 3 bases at V and 1 base at J, with 9 bases between. This CDR3 comprises 14 residues. The sequenced sample was peripheral blood. This sequence was found in a woman in her sixties with COVID-19, enrolled during active disease. The rearrangement joins TRBV5-6 to TRBJ2-3; the D is unclear. The CDR3 DNA is TGTGCCAGCAGCTCGGGTGTCGGCACAGATACGCAGTATTTT. Its translation is CASSSGVGTDTQYF.